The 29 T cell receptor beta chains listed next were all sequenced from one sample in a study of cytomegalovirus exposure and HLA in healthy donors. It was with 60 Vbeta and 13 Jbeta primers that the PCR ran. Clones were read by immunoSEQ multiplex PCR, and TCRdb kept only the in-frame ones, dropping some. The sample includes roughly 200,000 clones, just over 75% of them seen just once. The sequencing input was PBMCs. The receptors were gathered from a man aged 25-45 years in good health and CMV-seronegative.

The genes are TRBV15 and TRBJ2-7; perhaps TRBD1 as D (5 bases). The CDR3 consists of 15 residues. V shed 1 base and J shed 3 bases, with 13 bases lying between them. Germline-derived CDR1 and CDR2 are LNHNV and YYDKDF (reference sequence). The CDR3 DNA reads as TGTGCCACCAGCAGAGGAACAGGTGATCGCTACGAGCAGTACTTC. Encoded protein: CATSRGTGDRYEQYF.

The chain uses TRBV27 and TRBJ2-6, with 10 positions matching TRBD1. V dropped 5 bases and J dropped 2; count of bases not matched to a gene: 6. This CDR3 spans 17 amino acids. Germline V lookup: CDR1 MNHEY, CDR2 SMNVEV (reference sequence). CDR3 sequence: CASSAYGQGAGANVLTF. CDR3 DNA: TGTGCCAGCAGTGCTTACGGACAGGGGGCTGGGGCCAACGTCCTGACTTTC.

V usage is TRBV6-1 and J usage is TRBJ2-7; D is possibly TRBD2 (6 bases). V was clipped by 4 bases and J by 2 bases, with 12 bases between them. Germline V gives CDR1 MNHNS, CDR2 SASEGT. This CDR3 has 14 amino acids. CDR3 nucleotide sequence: TGTGCCAGCAGTGTGTTTTCGGGGGCCTACGAGCAGTACTTC. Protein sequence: CASSVFSGAYEQYF.

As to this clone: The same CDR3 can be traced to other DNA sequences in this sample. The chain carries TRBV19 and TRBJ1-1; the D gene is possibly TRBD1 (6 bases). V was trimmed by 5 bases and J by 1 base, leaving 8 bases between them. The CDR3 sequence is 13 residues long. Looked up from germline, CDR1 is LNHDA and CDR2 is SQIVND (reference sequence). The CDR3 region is CASSSQGNTEAFF. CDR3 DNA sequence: TGTGCCAGTAGTTCACAGGGGAACACTGAAGCTTTCTTT.

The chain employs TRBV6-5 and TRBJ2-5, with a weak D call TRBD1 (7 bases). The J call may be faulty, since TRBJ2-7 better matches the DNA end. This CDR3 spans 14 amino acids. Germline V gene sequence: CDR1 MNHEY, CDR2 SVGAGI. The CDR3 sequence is CASSYAGQPYEQYF. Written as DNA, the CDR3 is TGTGCCAGCAGTTATGCGGGACAGCCCTACGAGCAGTACTTC.

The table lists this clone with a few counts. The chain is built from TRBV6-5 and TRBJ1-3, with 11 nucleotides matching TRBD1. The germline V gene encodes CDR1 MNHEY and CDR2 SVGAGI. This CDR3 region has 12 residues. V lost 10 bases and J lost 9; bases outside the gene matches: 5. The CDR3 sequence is CATSGTGGTIYF. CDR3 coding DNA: TGTGCCACCTCGGGGACAGGGGGCACCATATATTTT.

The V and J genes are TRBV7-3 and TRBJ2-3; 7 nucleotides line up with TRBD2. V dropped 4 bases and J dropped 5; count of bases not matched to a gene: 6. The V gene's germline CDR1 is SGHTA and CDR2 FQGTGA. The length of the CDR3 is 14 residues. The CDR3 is CASSYQPGGDTQYF. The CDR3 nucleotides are TGTGCCAGCAGCTACCAACCGGGGGGAGATACGCAGTATTTT.

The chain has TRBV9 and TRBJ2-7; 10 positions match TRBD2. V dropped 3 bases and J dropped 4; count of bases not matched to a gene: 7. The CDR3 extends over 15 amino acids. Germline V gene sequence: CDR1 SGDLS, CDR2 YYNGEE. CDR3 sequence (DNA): TGTGCCAGCAGCGGGCGAGCGGGAGGGCTTTACGAGCAGTACTTC. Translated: CASSGRAGGLYEQYF. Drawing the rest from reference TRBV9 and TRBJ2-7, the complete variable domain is DSGVTQTPKHLITATGQRVTLRCSPRSGDLSVYWYQQSLDQGLQFLIQYYNGEERAKGNILERFSAQQFPDLHSELNLSSLELGDSALYFCASSGRAGGLYEQYFGPGTRLTVT.

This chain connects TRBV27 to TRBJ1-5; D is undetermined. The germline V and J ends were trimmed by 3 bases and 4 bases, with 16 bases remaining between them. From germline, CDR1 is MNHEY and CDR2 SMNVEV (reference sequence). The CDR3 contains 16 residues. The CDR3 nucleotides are TGTGCCAGCAGTTTGTTTAGTGCTAGAAAAAATCAGCCCCAGCATTTT. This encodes CASSLFSARKNQPQHF.

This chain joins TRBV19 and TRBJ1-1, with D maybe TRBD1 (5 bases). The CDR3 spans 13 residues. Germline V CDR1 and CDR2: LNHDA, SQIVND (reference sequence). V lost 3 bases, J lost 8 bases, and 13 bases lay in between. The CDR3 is CASSMVPPGEAFF. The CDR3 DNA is TGTGCCAGTAGTATGGTACCCCCAGGGGAAGCTTTCTTT.

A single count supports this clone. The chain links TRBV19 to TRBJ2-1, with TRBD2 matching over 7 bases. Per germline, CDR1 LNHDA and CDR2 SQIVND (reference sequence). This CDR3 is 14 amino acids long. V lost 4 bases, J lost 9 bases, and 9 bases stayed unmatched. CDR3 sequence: CASSRRDYAGEQFF. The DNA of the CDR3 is TGTGCCAGTAGTAGGAGGGACTATGCCGGTGAGCAGTTCTTC.

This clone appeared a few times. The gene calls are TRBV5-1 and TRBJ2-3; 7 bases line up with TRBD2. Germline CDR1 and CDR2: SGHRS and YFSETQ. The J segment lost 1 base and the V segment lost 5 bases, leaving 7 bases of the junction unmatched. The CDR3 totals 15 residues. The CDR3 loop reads CASRFSGDRTDTQYF. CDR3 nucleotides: TGCGCCAGCAGATTCAGCGGGGACCGCACAGATACGCAGTATTTT.

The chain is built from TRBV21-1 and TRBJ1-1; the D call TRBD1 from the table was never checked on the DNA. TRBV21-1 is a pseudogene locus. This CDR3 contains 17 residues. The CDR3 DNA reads TGTGCCAGCAGCAAAGAACGGCAGGGGGAGAAGTACACTGAAGCTTTCTTT. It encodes CASSKERQGEKYTEAFF.

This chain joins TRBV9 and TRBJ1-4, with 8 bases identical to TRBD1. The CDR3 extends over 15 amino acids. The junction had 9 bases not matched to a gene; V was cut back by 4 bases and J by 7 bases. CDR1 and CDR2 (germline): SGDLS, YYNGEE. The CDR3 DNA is TGTGCCAGCAGCTCAACCGGGACAGGCGGTGAAAAACTGTTTTTT. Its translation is CASSSTGTGGEKLFF.

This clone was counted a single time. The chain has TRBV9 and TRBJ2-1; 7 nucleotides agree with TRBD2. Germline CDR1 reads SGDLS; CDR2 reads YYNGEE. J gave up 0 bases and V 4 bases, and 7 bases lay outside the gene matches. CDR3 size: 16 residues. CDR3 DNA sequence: TGTGCCAGCAGCTCCTCCAGCGGGACCTCCTACAATGAGCAGTTCTTC. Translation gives CASSSSSGTSYNEQFF.

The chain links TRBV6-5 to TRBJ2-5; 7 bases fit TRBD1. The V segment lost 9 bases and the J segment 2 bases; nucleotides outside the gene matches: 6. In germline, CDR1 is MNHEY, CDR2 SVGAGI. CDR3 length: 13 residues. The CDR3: CASGTELQETQYF. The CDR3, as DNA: TGTGCCAGTGGGACAGAGCTACAAGAGACCCAGTACTTC.

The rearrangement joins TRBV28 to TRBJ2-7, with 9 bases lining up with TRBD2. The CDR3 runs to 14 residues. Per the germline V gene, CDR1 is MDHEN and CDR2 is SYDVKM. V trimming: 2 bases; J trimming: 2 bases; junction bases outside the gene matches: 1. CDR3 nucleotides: TGTGCCAGCAGTTTAGGCGGGAGGGCCTACGAGCAGTACTTC. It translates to CASSLGGRAYEQYF.

CDR3 protein: CASSQERGYGYTF. The CDR3 DNA is TGCGCCAGCAGCCAAGAAAGAGGGTATGGCTACACCTTC. The chain carries TRBV4-1 and TRBJ1-2; D remains unclear. The length of the CDR3 is 13 residues. V shed 0 bases and J shed 5 bases, with 7 bases lying between them. Germline CDR1 reads MGHRA; CDR2 reads YSYEKL.

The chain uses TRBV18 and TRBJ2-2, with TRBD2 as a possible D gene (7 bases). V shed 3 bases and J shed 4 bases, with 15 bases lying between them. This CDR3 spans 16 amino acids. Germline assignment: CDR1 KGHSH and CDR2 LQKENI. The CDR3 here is CASSPKGGLGTGELFF. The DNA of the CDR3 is TGTGCCAGCTCACCTAAGGGGGGGCTCGGCACCGGGGAGCTGTTTTTT.

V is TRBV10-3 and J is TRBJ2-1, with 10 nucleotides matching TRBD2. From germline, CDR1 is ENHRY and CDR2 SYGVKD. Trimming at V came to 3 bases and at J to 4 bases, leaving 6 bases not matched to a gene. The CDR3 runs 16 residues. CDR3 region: CAISDGSSGRYNEQFF. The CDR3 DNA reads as TGTGCCATCAGTGATGGGTCTAGCGGGAGATACAATGAGCAGTTCTTC.

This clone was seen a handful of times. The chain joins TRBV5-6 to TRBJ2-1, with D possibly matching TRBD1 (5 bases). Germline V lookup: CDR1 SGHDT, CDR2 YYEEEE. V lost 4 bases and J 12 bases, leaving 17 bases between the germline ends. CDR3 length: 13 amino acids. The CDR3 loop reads CASSIRTTRVQFF. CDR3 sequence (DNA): TGTGCCAGCAGCATCAGGACAACCCGGGTGCAGTTCTTC.

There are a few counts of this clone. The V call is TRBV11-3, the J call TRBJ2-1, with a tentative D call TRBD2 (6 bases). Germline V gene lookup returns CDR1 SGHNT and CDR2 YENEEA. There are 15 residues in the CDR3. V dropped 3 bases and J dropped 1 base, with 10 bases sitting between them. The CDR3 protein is CASSFRLASYNEQFF. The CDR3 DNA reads TGTGCCAGCAGCTTCCGGCTAGCGTCCTACAATGAGCAGTTCTTC.

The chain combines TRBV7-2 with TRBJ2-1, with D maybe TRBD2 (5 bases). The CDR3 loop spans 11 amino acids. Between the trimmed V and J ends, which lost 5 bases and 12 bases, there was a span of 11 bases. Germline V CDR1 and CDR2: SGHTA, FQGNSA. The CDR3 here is CASSAGVGQFF. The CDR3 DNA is TGTGCCAGCAGCGCCGGGGTGGGGCAGTTCTTC.

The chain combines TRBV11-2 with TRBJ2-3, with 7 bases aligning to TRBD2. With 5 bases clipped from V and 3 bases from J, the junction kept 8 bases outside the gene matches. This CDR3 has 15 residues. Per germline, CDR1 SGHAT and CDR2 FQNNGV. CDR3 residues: CASSLPISGTDTQYF. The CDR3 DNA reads TGTGCCAGCAGCCTCCCGATTAGCGGGACAGATACGCAGTATTTT.

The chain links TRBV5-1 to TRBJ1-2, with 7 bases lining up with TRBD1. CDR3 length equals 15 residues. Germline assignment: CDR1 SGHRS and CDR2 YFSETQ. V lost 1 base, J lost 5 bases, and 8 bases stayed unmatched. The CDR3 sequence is CASSLQQGSKYGYTF. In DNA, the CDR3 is TGCGCCAGCAGCTTGCAACAGGGGTCAAAGTATGGCTACACCTTC. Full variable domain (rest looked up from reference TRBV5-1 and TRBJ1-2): KAGVTQTPRYLIKTRGQQVTLSCSPISGHRSVSWYQQTPGQGLQFLFEYFSETQRNKGNFPGRFSGRQFSNSRSEMNVSTLELGDSALYLCASSLQQGSKYGYTFGSGTRLTVV.

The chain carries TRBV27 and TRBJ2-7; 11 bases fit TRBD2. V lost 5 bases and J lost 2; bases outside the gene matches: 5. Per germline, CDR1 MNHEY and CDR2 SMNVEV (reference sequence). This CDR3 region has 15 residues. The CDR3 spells CASSPLAGGAYEQYF. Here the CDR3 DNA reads TGTGCCAGCAGTCCCCTAGCGGGAGGTGCCTACGAGCAGTACTTC.

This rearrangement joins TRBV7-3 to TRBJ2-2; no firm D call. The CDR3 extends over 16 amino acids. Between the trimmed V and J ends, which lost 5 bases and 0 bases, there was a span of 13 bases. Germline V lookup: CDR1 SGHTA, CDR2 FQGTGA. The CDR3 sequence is CASSPGGRSNTGELFF. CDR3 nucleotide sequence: TGTGCCAGCAGCCCCGGTGGGCGTTCGAACACCGGGGAGCTGTTTTTT.

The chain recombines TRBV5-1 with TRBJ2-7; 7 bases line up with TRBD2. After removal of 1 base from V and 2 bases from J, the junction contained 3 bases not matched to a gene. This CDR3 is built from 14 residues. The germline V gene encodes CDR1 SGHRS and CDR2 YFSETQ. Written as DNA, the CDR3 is TGCGCCAGCAGCTTGACAGCGGGGACCTACGAGCAGTACTTC. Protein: CASSLTAGTYEQYF.

In DNA form, the CDR3 reads TGTGCCAGCAGCTACAGGGGTTCCTACGAGCAGTACTTC. Its translation: CASSYRGSYEQYF. This sequence joins TRBV7-9 and TRBJ2-7; 7 bases agree with TRBD1. CDR1 SEHNR and CDR2 FQNEAQ come from the germline V gene (reference sequence). The CDR3 loop spans 13 amino acids. The V segment lost 4 bases and the J segment 1 base; nucleotides outside the gene matches: 1.